This T cell receptor (beta chain) was retrieved from a study of T-cell memory formation after mild COVID-19. This clonotype showed up just a few times. Employing constant-segment primers, 5'RACE generated TCR alpha and TCR beta cDNA libraries bearing sample barcodes and UMIs. TCRdb independently ran MiXCR on the 5' RACE reads; one entry per CDR3 protein. This sample has a few hundred thousand distinct CDR3 sequences, with around 20% found just once. V lost 4 bases and J lost 6; bases outside the gene matches: 10. This CDR3 has 16 amino acids. Germline CDR1 LGHDT, CDR2 YNNKEL (reference sequence). The clonotype originates from an adult woman who had mild COVID-19 (a few samples of this study predate the infection). Cell type and time point are not known. The V call is TRBV3-1, the J call TRBJ2-1; 9 nucleotides agree with TRBD2. The sequenced sample was PBMCs or a T cell subset sorted from them (not recorded which). CDR3 sequence: CASSPTLAGVGNEQFF. CDR3 sequence (DNA): TGTGCCAGCAGCCCCACCTTAGCGGGAGTGGGCAATGAGCAGTTCTTC.